These T cell receptor beta chains were read from a single sample in a study of patients with pleural tuberculosis. One entry per CDR3 protein, called by TCRdb with MiXCR from the reads. The profile shows 40,000 to 55,000 distinct CDR3 sequences, about 7.3% of them singletons. The receptors originated from a human donor with pleural tuberculosis. Both conserved end residues are part of each CDR3. The order of the fields is V gene, D gene, J gene, CDR3 protein. A D gene is named only where the DNA matches it firmly.

V: TRBV12-3/TRBV12-4
D: TRBD2
J: TRBJ2-1
CDR3: CASSFRLAQPYNEQFF

V: TRBV19
D: -
J: TRBJ1-1
CDR3: CASSSYGGANTEAFF

V: TRBV27
D: -
J: TRBJ1-2
CDR3: CASSLKDTHYGYTF

V: TRBV2
D: -
J: TRBJ1-2
CDR3: CASSEWRTANYGYTF

V: TRBV19
D: TRBD1
J: TRBJ1-4
CDR3: CASSTQPGQGRGKLFF

V: TRBV24-1
D: -
J: TRBJ2-1
CDR3: CATSDVYNEQFF

V: TRBV19
D: TRBD1
J: TRBJ1-5
CDR3: CASSSSLKGQGNQPQHF

V: TRBV2
D: TRBD1
J: TRBJ1-1
CDR3: CASSRANRGITEAFF

V: TRBV24-1
D: -
J: TRBJ1-5
CDR3: CATSQSNQPQHF

V: TRBV20-1
D: TRBD1
J: TRBJ1-1
CDR3: CSAIKGASNTEAFF

V: TRBV9
D: TRBD2
J: TRBJ2-3
CDR3: CASSVEGLPTDTQYF

V: TRBV5-1
D: -
J: TRBJ2-1
CDR3: CASRIAAAYNEQFF

V: TRBV19
D: TRBD1
J: TRBJ2-1
CDR3: CASSSSGQSMNEQFF

V: TRBV28
D: TRBD2
J: TRBJ2-1
CDR3: CASSVLAGGYNEQFF

V: TRBV11-2
D: -
J: TRBJ2-3
CDR3: CASSLGLGADTQYF

V: TRBV28
D: -
J: TRBJ1-5
CDR3: CASTGSDQPQHF

V: TRBV12-3/TRBV12-4
D: TRBD1
J: TRBJ1-1
CDR3: CASSSAGGTEAFF

V: TRBV5-6
D: TRBD1
J: TRBJ2-7
CDR3: CASSFDRDEQYF

V: TRBV20-1
D: -
J: TRBJ2-1
CDR3: CSAPGLKWALNEQFF

V: TRBV20-1
D: TRBD2
J: TRBJ2-1
CDR3: CSATKLAGTYNEQFF

V: TRBV6-2/TRBV6-3
D: -
J: TRBJ2-5
CDR3: CASSYMRGTQETQYF

V: TRBV5-1
D: -
J: TRBJ1-1
CDR3: CASSPQALNTEAFF

V: TRBV3-1
D: TRBD2
J: TRBJ2-1
CDR3: CASSQGAGLAQFF

V: TRBV12-3/TRBV12-4
D: TRBD2
J: TRBJ2-2
CDR3: CASRSPGLAGGRGELFF

V: TRBV6-2/TRBV6-3
D: -
J: TRBJ1-5
CDR3: CASSLLRGQPQHF

V: TRBV18
D: TRBD2
J: TRBJ2-7
CDR3: CASSPSGRNEQYF

V: TRBV20-1
D: -
J: TRBJ2-5
CDR3: CSAEKTGREQETQYF

V: TRBV5-1
D: -
J: TRBJ1-1
CDR3: CASSLGQAIGTEAFF

V: TRBV15
D: TRBD1
J: TRBJ1-2
CDR3: CATSRGDSDGYTF

V: TRBV27
D: -
J: TRBJ1-1
CDR3: CASSRSPRTEAFF

V: TRBV12-3/TRBV12-4
D: -
J: TRBJ2-3
CDR3: CASSETDTQYF